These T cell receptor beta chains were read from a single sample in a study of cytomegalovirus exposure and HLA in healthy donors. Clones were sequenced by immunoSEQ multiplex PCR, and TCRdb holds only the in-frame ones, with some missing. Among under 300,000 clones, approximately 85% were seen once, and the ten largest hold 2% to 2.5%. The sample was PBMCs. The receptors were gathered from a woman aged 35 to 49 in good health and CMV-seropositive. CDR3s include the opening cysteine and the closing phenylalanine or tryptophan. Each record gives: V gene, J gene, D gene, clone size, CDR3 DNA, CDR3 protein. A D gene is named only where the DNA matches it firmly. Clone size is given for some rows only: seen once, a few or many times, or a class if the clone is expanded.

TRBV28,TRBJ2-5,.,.,TGTGCCAGCAGTTTAATGTCAGGGGTTAGGTCCCAGTACTTC,CASSLMSGVRSQYF
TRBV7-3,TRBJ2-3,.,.,TGTGCCTCCGGTTTTTCGGGAGATACGCAGTATTTT,CASGFSGDTQYF
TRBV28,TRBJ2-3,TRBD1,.,TGTGCCAGCAGTCCCCCGGGACAGGGGATAGGGGATACGCAGTATTTT,CASSPPGQGIGDTQYF
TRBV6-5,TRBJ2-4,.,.,TGTGCCAGCAGTTACTACAATCGCGGGACTAAAAACATTCAGTACTTC,CASSYYNRGTKNIQYF
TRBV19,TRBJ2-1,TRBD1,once,TGTGCCAGTAGTCTCCCTCCTGACAGGGGTGACGATGAGCAGTTCTTC,CASSLPPDRGDDEQFF
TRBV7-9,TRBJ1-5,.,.,TGTGCCAGCAGCTTCACACAGGGTGGTGGGCCCCAGCATTTT,CASSFTQGGGPQHF
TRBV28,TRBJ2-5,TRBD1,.,TGTGCCAGCAGCACCGCCCCGGGACAGAGTTTAGGGGAGACCCAGTACTTC,CASSTAPGQSLGETQYF
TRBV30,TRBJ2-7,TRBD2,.,TGTGCCTGGAGTGCGACTAGCGGGCCCTACGAGCAGTACTTC,CAWSATSGPYEQYF
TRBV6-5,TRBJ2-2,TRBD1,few,TGTGCCAGCAGTTACAGCCAGGGGGCCACCGGGGAGCTGTTTTTT,CASSYSQGATGELFF
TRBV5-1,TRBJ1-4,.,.,TGCGCCAGCAGCTTGGATCCCGGGAGTGATGAAAAACTGTTTTTT,CASSLDPGSDEKLFF
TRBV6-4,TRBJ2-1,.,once,TGTGCCAGCAGTAGCCAGGGCTACAATGAGCAGTTCTTC,CASSSQGYNEQFF
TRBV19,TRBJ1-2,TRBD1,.,TGTGCCAGTAGTGGGGACAGGGGGCTCGGCTACACCTTC,CASSGDRGLGYTF
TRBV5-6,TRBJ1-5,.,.,TGTGCCAGCAGCTTGTTGGGCGGGGGGAATCAGCCCCAGCATTTT,CASSLLGGGNQPQHF
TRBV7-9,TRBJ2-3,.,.,TGTGCCAGCAGCTTCGGGCTCCTAGCACAGTATTTT,CASSFGLLAQYF
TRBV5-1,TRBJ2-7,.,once,TGCGCCAGCAAGAGAAGCGGTACCTACGAGCAGTACTTC,CASKRSGTYEQYF
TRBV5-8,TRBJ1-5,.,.,TGTGCCAGCAGCTTGGTTGCAGGAAGCAATCAGCCCCAGCATTTT,CASSLVAGSNQPQHF
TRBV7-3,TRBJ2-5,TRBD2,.,TGTGCCAGCAGCCTTGGGGTAGCGGGAGGGCCCGGTGGAGAGACCCAGTACTTC,CASSLGVAGGPGGETQYF
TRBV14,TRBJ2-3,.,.,TGTGCCAGCAGCCCTCAGTGGTTCGCAGATACGCAGTATTTT,CASSPQWFADTQYF
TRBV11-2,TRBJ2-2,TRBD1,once,TGTGCCAGCAGCCCCACGGGACAGCGAACCGGGGAGCTGTTTTTT,CASSPTGQRTGELFF
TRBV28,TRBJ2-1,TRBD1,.,TGTGCCAGCAGGAAGGACAGGGCTTACAATGAGCAGTTCTTC,CASRKDRAYNEQFF
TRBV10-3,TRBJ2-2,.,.,TGTGCCATCAGTGAGTCCGGCACCGGGGAGCTGTTTTTT,CAISESGTGELFF
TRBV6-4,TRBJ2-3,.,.,TGTGCCAGCAGTTGCCCGGGGTTGAGTACAGATACGCAGTATTTT,CASSCPGLSTDTQYF